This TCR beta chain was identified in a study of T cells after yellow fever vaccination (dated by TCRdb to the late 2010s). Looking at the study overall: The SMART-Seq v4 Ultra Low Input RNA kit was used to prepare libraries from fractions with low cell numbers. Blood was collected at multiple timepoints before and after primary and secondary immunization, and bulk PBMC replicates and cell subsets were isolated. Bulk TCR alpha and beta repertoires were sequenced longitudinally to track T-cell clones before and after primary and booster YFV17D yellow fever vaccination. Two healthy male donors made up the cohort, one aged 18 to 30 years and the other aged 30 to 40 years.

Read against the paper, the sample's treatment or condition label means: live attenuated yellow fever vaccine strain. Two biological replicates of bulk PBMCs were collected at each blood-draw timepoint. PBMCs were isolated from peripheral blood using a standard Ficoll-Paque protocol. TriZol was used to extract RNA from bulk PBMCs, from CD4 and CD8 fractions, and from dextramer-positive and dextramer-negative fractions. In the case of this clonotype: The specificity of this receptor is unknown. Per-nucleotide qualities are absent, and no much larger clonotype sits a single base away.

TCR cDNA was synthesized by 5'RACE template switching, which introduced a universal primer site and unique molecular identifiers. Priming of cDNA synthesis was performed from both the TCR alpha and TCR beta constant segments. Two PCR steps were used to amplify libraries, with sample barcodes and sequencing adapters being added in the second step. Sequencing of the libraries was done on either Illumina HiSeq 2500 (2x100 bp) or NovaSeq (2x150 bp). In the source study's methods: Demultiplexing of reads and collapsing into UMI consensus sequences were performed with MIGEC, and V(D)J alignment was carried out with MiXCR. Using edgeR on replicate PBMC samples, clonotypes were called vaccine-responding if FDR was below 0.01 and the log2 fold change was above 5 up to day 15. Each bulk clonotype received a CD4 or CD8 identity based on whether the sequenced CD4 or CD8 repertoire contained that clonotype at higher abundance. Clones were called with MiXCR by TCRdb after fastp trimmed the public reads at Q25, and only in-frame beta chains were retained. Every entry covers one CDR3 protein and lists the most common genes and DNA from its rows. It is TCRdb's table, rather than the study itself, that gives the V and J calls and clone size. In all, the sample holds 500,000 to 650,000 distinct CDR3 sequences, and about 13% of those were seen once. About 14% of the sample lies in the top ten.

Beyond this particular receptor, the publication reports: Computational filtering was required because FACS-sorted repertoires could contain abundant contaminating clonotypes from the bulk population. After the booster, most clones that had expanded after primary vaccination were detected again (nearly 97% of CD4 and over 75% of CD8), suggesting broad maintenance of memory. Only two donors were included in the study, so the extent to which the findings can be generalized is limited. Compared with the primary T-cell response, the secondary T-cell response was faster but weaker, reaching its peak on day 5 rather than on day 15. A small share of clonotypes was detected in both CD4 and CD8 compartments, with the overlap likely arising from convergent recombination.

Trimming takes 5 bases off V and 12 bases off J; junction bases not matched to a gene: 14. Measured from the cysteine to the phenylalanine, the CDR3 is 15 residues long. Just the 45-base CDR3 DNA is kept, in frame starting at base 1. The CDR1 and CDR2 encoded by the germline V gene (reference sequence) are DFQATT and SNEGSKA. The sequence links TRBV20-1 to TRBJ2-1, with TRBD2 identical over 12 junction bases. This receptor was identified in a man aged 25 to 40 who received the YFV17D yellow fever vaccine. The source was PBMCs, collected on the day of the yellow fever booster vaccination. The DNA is TGCAGTGCTTCTGGGGGGGCTAGCGGGAGGGTATGGCAGTTCTTC. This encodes CSASGGASGRVWQFF.